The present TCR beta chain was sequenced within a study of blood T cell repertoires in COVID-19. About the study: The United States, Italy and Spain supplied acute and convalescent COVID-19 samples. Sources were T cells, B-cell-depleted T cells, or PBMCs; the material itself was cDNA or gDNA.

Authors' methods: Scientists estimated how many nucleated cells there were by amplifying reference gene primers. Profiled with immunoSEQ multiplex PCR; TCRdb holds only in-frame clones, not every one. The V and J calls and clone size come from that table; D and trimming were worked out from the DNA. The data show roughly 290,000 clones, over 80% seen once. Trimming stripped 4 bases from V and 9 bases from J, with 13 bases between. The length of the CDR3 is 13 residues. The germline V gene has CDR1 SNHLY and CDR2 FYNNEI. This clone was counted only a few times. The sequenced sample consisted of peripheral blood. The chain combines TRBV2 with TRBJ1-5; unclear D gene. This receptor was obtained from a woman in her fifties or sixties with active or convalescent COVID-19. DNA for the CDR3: TGTGCCAGCAGTGGACCCCAACGGAGGCCCCAGCATTTT. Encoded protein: CASSGPQRRPQHF.